The 11 T cell receptor beta chains in this list originate from one sample, sequenced in a study of T cells in Graves' hyperthyroidism and ophthalmopathy. Authors of the study amplified TCR beta CDR3 regions from RNA transcripts. The primer set for the first-round RT-PCR of the TCR CDR3 was HTBI. TCRdb itself ran the multiplex PCR reads through MiXCR, one entry per CDR3 protein. The profile shows some 600,000 distinct CDR3 sequences, approximately 15% of them singletons. The sample comprised blood. These receptors were obtained from a woman in her thirties with Graves' hyperthyroidism that later progressed to Graves' ophthalmopathy.

As concerns this clonotype: The junction departs from germline at one end; a sequencing error may be responsible. The chain combines TRBV5-1 with TRBJ2-5; 9 nucleotides agree with TRBD1. The CDR3 is made up of 14 amino acids. Germline V CDR1 and CDR2: SGHRS, YFSETQ. In nucleotides, the CDR3 is TGCACCAGCAGCTTGGGACAGGGTAAAGAGACCCAGTACTTC. It translates to CTSSLGQGKETQYF.

CDR3 protein: CASSLPSSGANVLTF. DNA of the CDR3: TGTGCCAGCAGTTTACCGTCCTCTGGGGCCAACGTCCTGACTTTC. V and J are TRBV28 and TRBJ2-6, with D unresolved. Germline CDR1 MDHEN, CDR2 SYDVKM. The CDR3 is 15 amino acids. V shed 2 bases and J shed 0 bases, with 5 bases lying between them.

This clonotype was seen at least ten times. The genes are TRBV28 and TRBJ1-6; D is perhaps TRBD1 (6 bases). V was pared by 2 bases and J by 10 bases, with 18 bases between. The CDR3 has 16 residues. The germline gives CDR1 MDHEN, CDR2 SYDVKM. CDR3 sequence reads: CASSLGSGTIRSPLHF. As DNA, the CDR3 is TGTGCCAGCAGTTTAGGTTCCGGGACAATCCGATCACCCCTCCACTTT.

This clonotype was found many times. V is TRBV6-5 and J is TRBJ1-2; TRBD1 aligns across 8 bases. Germline V gene sequence: CDR1 MNHEY, CDR2 SVGAGI. J was trimmed by 6 bases and V by 2 bases; bases with no gene match: 8. The CDR3 extends over 15 amino acids. The CDR3 DNA is TGTGCCAGCAGTTACGGGCAGGGGGCTTGGAATGGCTACACCTTC. It yields the protein CASSYGQGAWNGYTF.

The chain employs TRBV19 and TRBJ1-1; 7 nucleotides align to TRBD1. V shed 7 bases and J 1 base; nucleotides not matched to a gene: 9. The CDR3 spans 15 residues. Germline V gene lookup returns CDR1 LNHDA and CDR2 SQIVND (reference sequence). CDR3 nucleotides: TGTGCCAGTAAGCTCGGACAGGTCACGAACACTGAAGCTTTCTTT. It yields the protein CASKLGQVTNTEAFF.

This clonotype was recorded at least ten times. CDR3 protein: CASSYRLVTDTQYF. CDR3 in DNA: TGTGCCAGCAGCTATAGGCTAGTAACAGATACGCAGTATTTT. The J gene is TRBJ2-3, the V gene TRBV5-8, with unresolved D. There are 14 residues in the CDR3. Trimming removed 3 bases from V and 3 bases from J, with 11 bases in between. Germline V gives CDR1 SGHTS, CDR2 YDEGEE.

At least ten counts were recorded for this clonotype. The V and J genes are TRBV2 and TRBJ1-5; D is perhaps TRBD1 (6 bases). Trimming left V 6 bases short and J 2 bases short, with 11 bases between. Germline V gene data show CDR1 as SNHLY and CDR2 as FYNNEI. This CDR3 is 14 amino acids long. The chain's CDR3 is CASRDRMGNQPQHF. CDR3 bases: TGTGCCAGCAGAGACAGGATGGGCAATCAGCCCCAGCATTTT.

This clonotype has a count of ten or more. The CDR3 bases are TGTGCCAGCAGCTTAGGACTGGGACAGGTAAATAGGGATGAGCAGTTCTTC. Encoded protein: CASSLGLGQVNRDEQFF. The chain joins TRBV7-8 to TRBJ2-1, with 8 nucleotides matching TRBD1. V shed 1 base, J shed 8 bases, and the junction held 13 bases outside the gene matches. Germline V lookup: CDR1 SGHVS, CDR2 FQNEAQ. The CDR3 consists of 17 residues.

This clonotype has a count of ten or more. J is TRBJ2-5 and V is TRBV6-2 or TRBV6-3; perhaps TRBD2 as D (6 bases). CDR3 length: 15 residues. V was clipped by 2 bases and J by 4 bases, with 14 bases between them. Germline lookup yields CDR1 MNHEY and CDR2 SVGEGT. CDR3 sequence (DNA): TGTGCCAGCAGTTACGGGGTAGCGGCGACAGAGACCCAGTACTTC. It specifies CASSYGVAATETQYF.

There are many counts of this clonotype. The V call is TRBV19, the J call TRBJ1-5; TRBD1 is a possible D gene (6 bases). Germline CDR1 reads LNHDA; CDR2 reads SQIVND (reference sequence). Trimming stripped 5 bases from V and 0 bases from J, with 23 bases between. The CDR3 totals 19 residues. The CDR3 loop is CASSSYREPWLFSNQPQHF. The DNA for the CDR3 is TGTGCCAGTAGTTCTTACAGGGAGCCTTGGCTTTTTAGCAATCAGCCCCAGCATTTT.

This clonotype occurred many times. V and J are TRBV6-1 and TRBJ1-1; 7 positions match TRBD1. Germline V CDR1 and CDR2: MNHNS, SASEGT. V was pared by 5 bases and J by 7 bases, with 16 bases of the junction left unmatched. This CDR3 has 16 residues. The CDR3 loop is CASSSPPLRGQGEAFF. The CDR3, as DNA: TGTGCCAGCAGTTCCCCGCCTCTAAGGGGGCAGGGTGAAGCTTTCTTT.